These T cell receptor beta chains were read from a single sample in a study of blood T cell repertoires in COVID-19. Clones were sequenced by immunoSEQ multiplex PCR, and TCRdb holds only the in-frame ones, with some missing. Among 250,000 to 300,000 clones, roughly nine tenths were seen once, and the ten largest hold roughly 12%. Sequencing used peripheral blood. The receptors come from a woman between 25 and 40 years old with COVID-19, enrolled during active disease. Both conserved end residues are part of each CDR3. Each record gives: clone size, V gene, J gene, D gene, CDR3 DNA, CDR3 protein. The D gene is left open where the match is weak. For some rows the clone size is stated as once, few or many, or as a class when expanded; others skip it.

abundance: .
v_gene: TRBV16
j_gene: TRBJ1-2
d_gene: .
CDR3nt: TGTGCCAGCAGCGAAGATAGGGGGAGTCAATATGGCTACACCTTC
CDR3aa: CASSEDRGSQYGYTF

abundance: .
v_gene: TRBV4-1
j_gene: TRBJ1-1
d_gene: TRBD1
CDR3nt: TGCGCCAGCAGCCAATCCCGGGACAGGGCCCGACTCGTCATGAACACTGAAGCTTTCTTT
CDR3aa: CASSQSRDRARLVMNTEAFF

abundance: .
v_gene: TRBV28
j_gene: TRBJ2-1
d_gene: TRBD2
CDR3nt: TGTGCCAGCAGACGGTTAGCGGGGGGCAATGAGCAGTTCTTC
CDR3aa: CASRRLAGGNEQFF

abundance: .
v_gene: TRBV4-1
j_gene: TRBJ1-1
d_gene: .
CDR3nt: TGCGCCAGCAGCGGCGGGGGGCTAGGAGCTTTCTTT
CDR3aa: CASSGGGLGAFF

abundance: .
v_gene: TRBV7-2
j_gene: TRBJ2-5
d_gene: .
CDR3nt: TGTGCCAGCAGCCGGCAAGAGGGACTTCAAGAGACCCAGTACTTC
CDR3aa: CASSRQEGLQETQYF

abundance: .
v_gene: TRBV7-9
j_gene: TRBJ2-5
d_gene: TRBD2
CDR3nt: TGTGCCAGCACCCCAACAGCGGGGGGGCAGGAGACCCAGTACTTC
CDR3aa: CASTPTAGGQETQYF

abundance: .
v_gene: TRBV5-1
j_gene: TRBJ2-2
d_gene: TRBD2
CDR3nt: TGCGCCAGCAGCCCCGCCATAGCGGGGGGGACCGGGGAGCTGTTTTTT
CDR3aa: CASSPAIAGGTGELFF

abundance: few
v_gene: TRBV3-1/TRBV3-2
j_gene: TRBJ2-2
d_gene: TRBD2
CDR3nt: TGTGCCAGCAGCCCGAGTCCCCTACTAGCGGGGGGAGCCGGGGAGCTGTTTTTT
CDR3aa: CASSPSPLLAGGAGELFF

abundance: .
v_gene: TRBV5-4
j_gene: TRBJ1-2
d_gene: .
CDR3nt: TGTGCCAGCAGCTTGGATTCGGATGGCTACACCTTC
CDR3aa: CASSLDSDGYTF

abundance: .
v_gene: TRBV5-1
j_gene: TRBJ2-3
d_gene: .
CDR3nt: TGCGCCAGCAGTCAGGGGCGATTCACAGATACGCAGTATTTT
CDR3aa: CASSQGRFTDTQYF

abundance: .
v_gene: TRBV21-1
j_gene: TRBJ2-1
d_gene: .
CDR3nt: TGTGCCAGCAGCAAAGGTACCACCACGGATGAGCAGTTCTTC
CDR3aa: CASSKGTTTDEQFF

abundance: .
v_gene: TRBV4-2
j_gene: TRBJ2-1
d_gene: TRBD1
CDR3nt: TGTGCCAGCAGCCAGCAGGACAGGGGTCGCAATGAGCAGTTCTTC
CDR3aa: CASSQQDRGRNEQFF

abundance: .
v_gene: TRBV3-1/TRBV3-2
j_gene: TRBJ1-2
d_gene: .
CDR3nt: TGTGCCAGCAGCCGTTCCTCCGGGGGAAGAGCTGGCTACACCTTC
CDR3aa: CASSRSSGGRAGYTF

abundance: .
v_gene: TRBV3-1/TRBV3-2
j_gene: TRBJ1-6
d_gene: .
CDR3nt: TGTGCCAGCAGCCAAGTCAGGGGCTCCTATAATTCACCCCTCCACTTT
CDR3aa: CASSQVRGSYNSPLHF

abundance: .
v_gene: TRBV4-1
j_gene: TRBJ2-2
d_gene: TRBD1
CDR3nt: TGCGCCAGCAGCCCCCGGACAGGGAGGAACACCGGGGAGCTGTTTTTT
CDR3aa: CASSPRTGRNTGELFF

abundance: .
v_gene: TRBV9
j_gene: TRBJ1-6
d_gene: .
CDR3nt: TGTGCCAGCAAGGGGCTAGATTCACCCCTCCACTTT
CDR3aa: CASKGLDSPLHF

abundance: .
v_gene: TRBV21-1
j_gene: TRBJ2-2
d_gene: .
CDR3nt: TGTGCCAGCATCGGATACCCAGGGGTAAACACCGGGGAGCTGTTTTTT
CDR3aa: CASIGYPGVNTGELFF

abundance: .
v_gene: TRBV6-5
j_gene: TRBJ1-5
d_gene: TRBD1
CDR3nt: TGTGCCAGCAGACCTGACAGGGGTAGCAATCAGCCCCAGCATTTT
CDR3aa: CASRPDRGSNQPQHF

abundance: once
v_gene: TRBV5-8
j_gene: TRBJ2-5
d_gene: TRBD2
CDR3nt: TGTGCCAGCAGCCCGGGACTAGCGGTTTTGGGGGAGACCCAGTACTTC
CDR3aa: CASSPGLAVLGETQYF

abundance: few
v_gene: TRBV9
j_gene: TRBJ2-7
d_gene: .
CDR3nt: TGTGCCAGCAGCGGACAGTCCGCCTACGAGCAGTACTTC
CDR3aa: CASSGQSAYEQYF

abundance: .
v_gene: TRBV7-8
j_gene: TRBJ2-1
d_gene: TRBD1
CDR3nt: TGTGCCAGCAGCAGGGTAGGGGGCCATGGTGAGCAGTTCTTC
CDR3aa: CASSRVGGHGEQFF

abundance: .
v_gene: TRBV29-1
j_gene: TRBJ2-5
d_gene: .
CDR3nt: TGCAGCGTTGAAACGGGGGGCGGCATGGAGACCCAGTACTTC
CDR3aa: CSVETGGGMETQYF

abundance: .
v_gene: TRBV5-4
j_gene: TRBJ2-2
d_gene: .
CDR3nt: TGTGCCAGCAGCCCGCGAGGCAGGGGTGACACCGGGGAGCTGTTTTTT
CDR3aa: CASSPRGRGDTGELFF

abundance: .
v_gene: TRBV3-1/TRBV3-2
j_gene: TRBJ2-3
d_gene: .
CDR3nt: TGTGCCAGCAGCCAAGGGCGGACTTCAGGCACAGATACGCAGTATTTT
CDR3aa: CASSQGRTSGTDTQYF

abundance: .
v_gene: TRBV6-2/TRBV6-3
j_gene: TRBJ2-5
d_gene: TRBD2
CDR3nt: TGTGCCAGCAGTTCACGGGGGGACCAAGAGACCCAGTACTTC
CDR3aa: CASSSRGDQETQYF

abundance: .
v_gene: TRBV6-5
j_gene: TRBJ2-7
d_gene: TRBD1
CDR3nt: TGTGCCAGCAGACCCGGGACAGGGGGCTACGAGCAGTACTTC
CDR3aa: CASRPGTGGYEQYF

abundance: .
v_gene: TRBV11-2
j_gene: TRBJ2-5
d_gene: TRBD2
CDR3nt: TGTGCCAGCAGCCTCAGACTAGCGGAGACCCAGTACTTC
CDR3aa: CASSLRLAETQYF

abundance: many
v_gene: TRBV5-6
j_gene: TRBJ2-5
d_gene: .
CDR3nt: TGTGCCAGCAGCTCGCAGGGGAGAAGCCAGTACTTC
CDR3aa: CASSSQGRSQYF

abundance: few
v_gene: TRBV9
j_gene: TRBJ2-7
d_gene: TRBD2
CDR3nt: TGTGCCAGCAGCGTTACTAGCGGGGCCAGTTCCTACGAGCAGTACTTC
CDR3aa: CASSVTSGASSYEQYF

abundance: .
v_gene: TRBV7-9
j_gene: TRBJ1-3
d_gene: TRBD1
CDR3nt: TGTGCCAGCACCGTTAACGGACAGGGGGTAGGAGGCAACACCATATATTTT
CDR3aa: CASTVNGQGVGGNTIYF

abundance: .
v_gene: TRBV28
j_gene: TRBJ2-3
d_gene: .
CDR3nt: TGTGCCAGCAGTTCGGGACTCAGCACAGATACGCAGTATTTT
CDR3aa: CASSSGLSTDTQYF

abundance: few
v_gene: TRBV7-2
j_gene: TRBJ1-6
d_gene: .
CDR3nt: TGTGCCAGCAGCTTAGTAGTTTCCTATAATTCACCCCTCCACTTT
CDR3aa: CASSLVVSYNSPLHF

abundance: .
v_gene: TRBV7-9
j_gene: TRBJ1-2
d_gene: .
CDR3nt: TGTGCCAGCAGCCCAGACAGCTATGGCTACACCTTC
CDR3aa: CASSPDSYGYTF

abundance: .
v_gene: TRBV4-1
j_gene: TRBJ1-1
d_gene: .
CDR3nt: TGCGCCAGCAGCCAACTAACTCGGACAACCCCGAACACTGAAGCTTTCTTT
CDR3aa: CASSQLTRTTPNTEAFF

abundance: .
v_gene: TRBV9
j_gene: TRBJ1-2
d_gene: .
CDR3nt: TGTGCCAGCACCTTCGGACAGAACACTAACTATGGCTACACCTTC
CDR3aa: CASTFGQNTNYGYTF

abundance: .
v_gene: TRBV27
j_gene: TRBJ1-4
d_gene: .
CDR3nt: TGTGCCAGCAGAATCATTGGGGAGGAAAAACTGTTTTTT
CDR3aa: CASRIIGEEKLFF

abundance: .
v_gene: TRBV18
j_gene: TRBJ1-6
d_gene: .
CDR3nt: TGTGCCAGCTCGCTCAGGGGCGCTCGTTCACCCCTCCACTTT
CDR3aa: CASSLRGARSPLHF

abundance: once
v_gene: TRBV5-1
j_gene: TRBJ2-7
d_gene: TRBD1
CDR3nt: TGCGCCAGCAGCTTGGCCTTCCGGACAGGTGACTACGAGCAGTACTTC
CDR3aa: CASSLAFRTGDYEQYF

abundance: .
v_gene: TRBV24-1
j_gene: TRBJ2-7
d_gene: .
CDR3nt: TGTGCCACCAGTGGCCGCGGGGAGAACGGGGCCTCCTACGAGCAGTACTTC
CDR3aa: CATSGRGENGASYEQYF

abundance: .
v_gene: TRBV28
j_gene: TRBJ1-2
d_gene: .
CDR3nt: TGTGCCAGCAGCACAAGGGGAGGGAAGCCCTATGGCTACACCTTC
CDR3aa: CASSTRGGKPYGYTF

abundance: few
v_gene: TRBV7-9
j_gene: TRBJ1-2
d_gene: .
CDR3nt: TGTGCCAGCAGCCCCGGGACCCAGGGGCATTCTGGCTACACCTTC
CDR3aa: CASSPGTQGHSGYTF

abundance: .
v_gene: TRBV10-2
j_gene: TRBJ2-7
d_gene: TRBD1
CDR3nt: TGCGCCAGCCAGTGGGGCCGGACAGGGGGCAGGGAGCAGTACTTC
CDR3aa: CASQWGRTGGREQYF

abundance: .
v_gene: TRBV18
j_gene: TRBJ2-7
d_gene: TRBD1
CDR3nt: TGTGCCAGCTCCCGACAGGGGACGAAAAGCTCCTACGAGCAGTACTTC
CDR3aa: CASSRQGTKSSYEQYF

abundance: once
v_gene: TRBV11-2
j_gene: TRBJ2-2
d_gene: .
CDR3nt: TGTGCCAGCAGCCTATGGGCAGGGAACACCGGGGAGCTGTTTTTT
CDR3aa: CASSLWAGNTGELFF

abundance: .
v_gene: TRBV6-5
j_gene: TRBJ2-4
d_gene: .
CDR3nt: TGTGCCAGCAGCTACACGGGGGCCAAAAACATTCAGTACTTC
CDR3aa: CASSYTGAKNIQYF

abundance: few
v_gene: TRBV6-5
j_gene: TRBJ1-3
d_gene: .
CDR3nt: TGTGCCAGCAGTTACGGGGGGAAGAGGGGAAACACCATATATTTT
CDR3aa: CASSYGGKRGNTIYF

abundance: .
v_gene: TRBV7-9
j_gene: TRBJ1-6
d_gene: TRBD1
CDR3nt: TGTGCCAGCAGCTACGGGACAGGGGATTCACCCCTCCACTTT
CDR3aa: CASSYGTGDSPLHF

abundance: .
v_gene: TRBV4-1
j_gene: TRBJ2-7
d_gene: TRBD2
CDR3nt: TGCGCCAGCAGCCAAGGCGAGGACGGGGGGGCCTACGAGCAGTACTTC
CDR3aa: CASSQGEDGGAYEQYF

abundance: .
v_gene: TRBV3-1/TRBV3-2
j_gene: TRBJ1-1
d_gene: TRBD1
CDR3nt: TGTGCCAGCAGCCAATATACAGGGGGAGCAAACACTGAAGCTTTCTTT
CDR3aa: CASSQYTGGANTEAFF

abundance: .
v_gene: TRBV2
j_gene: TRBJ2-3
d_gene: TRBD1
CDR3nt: TGTGCCAGCCTACAGGGGGCAACAGATACGCAGTATTTT
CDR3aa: CASLQGATDTQYF

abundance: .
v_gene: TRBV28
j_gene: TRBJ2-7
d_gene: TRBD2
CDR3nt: TGTGCCAGCAGCCGCGGAGCGGGGGGGCCGAACCCCTACGAGCAGTACTTC
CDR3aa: CASSRGAGGPNPYEQYF

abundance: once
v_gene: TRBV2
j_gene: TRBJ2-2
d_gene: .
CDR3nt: TGTGCCAGCACCGGACTCAACACCGGGGAGCTGTTTTTT
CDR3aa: CASTGLNTGELFF

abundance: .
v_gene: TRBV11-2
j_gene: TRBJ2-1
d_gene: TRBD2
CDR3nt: TGTGCCAGCAGCTTAGATTTGGGCGGGGGACCCTACAATGAGCAGTTCTTC
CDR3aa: CASSLDLGGGPYNEQFF